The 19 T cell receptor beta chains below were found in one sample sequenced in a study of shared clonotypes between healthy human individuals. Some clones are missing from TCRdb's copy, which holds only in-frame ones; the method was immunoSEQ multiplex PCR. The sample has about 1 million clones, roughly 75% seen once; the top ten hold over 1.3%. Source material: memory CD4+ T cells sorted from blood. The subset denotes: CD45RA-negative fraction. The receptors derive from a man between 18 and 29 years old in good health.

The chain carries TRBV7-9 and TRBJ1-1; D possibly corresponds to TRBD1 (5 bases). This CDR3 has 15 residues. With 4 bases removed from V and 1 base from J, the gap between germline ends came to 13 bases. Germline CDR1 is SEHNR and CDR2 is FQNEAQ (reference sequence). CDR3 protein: CASSSYLTGNTEAFF. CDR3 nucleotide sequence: TGTGCCAGCAGCTCCTACCTCACAGGGAACACTGAAGCTTTCTTT.

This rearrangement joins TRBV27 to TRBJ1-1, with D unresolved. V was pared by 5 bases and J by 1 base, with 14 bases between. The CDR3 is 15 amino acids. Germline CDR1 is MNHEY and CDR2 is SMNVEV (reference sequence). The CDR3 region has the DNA TGTGCCAGCAGTAAAAACGCCGCGGGGAACACTGAAGCTTTCTTT. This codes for CASSKNAAGNTEAFF.

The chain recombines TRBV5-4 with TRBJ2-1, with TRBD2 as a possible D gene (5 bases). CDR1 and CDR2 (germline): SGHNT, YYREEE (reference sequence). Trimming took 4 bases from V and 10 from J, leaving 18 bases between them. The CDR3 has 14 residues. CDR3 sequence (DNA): TGTGCCAGCAGCCCGGATGTTGGGAGTATCGAGCAGTTCTTC. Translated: CASSPDVGSIEQFF.

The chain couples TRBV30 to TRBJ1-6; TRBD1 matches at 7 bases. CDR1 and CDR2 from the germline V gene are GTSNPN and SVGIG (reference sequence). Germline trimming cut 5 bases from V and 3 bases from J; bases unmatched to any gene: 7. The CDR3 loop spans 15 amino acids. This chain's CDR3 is CAWDLTGYYNSPLHF. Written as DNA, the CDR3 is TGTGCCTGGGACCTGACAGGGTACTATAATTCACCCCTCCACTTT.

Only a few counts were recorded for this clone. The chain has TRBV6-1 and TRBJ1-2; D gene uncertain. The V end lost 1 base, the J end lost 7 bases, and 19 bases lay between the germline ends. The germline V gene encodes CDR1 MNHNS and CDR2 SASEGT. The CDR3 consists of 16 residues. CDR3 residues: CASSEVSAAASGGYTF. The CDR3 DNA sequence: TGTGCCAGCAGTGAAGTGTCAGCTGCTGCTTCGGGTGGCTACACCTTC.

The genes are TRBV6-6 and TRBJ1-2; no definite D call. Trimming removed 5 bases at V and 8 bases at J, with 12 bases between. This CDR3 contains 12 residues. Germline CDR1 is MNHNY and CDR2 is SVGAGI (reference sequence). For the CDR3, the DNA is TGTGCCAGCAGTCCCGTAGGTCAGGGCTACACCTTC. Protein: CASSPVGQGYTF.

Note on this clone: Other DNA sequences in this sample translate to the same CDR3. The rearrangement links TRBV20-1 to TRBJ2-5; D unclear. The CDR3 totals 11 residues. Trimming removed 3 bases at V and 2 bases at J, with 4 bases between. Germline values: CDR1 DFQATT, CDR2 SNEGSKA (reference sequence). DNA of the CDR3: TGCAGTGCTAGGGTGCAAGAGACCCAGTACTTC. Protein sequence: CSARVQETQYF.

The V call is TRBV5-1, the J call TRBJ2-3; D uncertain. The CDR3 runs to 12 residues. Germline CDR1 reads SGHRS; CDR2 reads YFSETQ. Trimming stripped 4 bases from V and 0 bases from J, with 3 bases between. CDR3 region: CASSVSTDTQYF. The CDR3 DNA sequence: TGCGCCAGCAGCGTGAGCACAGATACGCAGTATTTT.

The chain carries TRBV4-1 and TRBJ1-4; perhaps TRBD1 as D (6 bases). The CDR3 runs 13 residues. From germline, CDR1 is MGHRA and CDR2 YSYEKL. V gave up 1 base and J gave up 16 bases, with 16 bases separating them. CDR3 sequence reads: CASSQVGGESPFF. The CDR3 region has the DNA TGCGCCAGCAGCCAAGTAGGGGGGGAGTCTCCGTTTTTT.

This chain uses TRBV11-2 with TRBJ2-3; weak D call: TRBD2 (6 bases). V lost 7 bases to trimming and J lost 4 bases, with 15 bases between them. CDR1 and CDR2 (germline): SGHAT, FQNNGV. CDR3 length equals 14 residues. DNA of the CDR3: TGTGCCAGCACCCTTACGGCGGGGTCAGATACGCAGTATTTT. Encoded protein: CASTLTAGSDTQYF.

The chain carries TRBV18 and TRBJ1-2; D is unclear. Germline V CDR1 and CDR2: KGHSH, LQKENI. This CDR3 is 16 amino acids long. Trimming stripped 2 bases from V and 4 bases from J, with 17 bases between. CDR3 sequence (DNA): TGTGCCAGCTCACCAAGTCTGGCCCCCGGGGTCTATGGCTACACCTTC. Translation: CASSPSLAPGVYGYTF.

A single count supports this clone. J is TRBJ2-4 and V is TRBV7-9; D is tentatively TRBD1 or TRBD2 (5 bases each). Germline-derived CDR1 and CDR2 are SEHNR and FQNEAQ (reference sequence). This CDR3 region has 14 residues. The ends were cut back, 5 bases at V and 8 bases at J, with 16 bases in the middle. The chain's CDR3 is CASSLSGGRDIQYF. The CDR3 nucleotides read TGTGCCAGCAGCCTCTCTGGGGGTAGGGACATTCAGTACTTC.

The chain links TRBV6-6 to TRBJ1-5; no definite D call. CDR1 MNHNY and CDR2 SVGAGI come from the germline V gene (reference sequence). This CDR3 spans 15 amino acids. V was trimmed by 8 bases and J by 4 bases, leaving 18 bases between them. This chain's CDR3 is CASGPPGSPNQPQHF. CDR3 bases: TGTGCCAGCGGCCCTCCGGGAAGTCCAAATCAGCCCCAGCATTTT.

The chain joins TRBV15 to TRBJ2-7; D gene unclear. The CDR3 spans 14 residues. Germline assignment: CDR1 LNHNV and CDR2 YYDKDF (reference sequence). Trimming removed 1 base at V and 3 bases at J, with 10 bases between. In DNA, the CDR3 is TGTGCCACCAGCAGAGGAGAGAAACACTACGAGCAGTACTTC. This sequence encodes CATSRGEKHYEQYF.

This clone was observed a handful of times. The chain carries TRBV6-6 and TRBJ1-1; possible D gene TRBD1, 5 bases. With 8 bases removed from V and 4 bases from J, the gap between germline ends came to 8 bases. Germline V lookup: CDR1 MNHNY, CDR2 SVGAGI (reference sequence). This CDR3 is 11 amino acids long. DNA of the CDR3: TGTGCCAGCCAGGGTTTCACTGAAGCTTTCTTT. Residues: CASQGFTEAFF.

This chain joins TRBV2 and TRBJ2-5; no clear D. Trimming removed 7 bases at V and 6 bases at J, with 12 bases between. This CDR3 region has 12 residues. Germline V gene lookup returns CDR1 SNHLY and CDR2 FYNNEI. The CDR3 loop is CASMNSAQTQYF. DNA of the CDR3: TGTGCCAGCATGAACTCCGCCCAGACCCAGTACTTC.

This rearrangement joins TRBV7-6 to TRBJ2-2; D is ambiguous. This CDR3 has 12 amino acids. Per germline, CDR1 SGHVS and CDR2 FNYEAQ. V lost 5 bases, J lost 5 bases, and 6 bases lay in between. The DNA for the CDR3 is TGTGCCAGCAGCAGGGATACCGGGGAGCTGTTTTTT. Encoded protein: CASSRDTGELFF.

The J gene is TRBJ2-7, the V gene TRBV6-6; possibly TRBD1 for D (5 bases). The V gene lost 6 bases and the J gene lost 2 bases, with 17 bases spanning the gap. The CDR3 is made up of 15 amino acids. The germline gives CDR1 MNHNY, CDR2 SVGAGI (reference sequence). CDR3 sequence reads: CASSLLTGIPYEQYF. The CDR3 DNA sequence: TGTGCCAGCAGCTTGCTCACAGGAATACCCTACGAGCAGTACTTC.

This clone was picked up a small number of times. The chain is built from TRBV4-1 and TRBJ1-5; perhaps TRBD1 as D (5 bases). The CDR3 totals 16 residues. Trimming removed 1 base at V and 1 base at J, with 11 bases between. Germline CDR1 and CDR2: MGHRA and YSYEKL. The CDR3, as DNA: TGCGCCAGCAGCCAAGCCGCAGGGCAGAGCAATCAGCCCCAGCATTTT. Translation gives CASSQAAGQSNQPQHF.